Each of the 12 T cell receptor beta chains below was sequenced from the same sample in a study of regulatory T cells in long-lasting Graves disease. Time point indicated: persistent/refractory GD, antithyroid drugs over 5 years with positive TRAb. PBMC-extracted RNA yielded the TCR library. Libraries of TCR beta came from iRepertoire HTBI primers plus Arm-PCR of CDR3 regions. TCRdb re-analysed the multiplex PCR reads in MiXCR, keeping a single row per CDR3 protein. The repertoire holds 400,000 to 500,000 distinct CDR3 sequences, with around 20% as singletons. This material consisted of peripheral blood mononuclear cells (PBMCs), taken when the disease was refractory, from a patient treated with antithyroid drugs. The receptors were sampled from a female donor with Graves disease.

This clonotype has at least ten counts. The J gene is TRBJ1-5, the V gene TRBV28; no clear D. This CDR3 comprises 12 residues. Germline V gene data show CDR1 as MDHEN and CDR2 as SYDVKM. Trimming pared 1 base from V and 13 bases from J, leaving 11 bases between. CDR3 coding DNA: TGTGCCAGCAGTTTATCAAACTTAATACAGCATTTT. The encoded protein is CASSLSNLIQHF.

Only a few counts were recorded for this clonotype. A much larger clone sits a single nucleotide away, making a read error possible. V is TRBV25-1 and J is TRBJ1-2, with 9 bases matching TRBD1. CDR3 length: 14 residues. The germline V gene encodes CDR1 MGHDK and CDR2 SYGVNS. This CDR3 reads CASSRDRVDYGCTF. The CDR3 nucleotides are TGTGCCAGCAGTAGGGACAGGGTCGACTATGGCTGCACCTTC.

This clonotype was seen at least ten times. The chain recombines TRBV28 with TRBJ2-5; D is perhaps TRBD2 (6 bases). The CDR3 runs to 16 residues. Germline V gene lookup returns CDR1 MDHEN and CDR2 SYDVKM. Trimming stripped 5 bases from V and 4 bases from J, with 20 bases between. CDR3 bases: TGTGCCAGCAGTGTCCCTATAAAAACCGGGGGAGAGACCCAGTACTTC. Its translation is CASSVPIKTGGETQYF.

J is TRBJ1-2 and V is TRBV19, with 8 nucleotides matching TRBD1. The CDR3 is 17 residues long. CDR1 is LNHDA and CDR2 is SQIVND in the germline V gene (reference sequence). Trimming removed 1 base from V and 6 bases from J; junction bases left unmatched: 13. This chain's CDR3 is CASSIVGFGQGSNGYTF. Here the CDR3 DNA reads TGTGCCAGTAGTATAGTTGGTTTCGGACAGGGCTCTAATGGCTACACCTTC. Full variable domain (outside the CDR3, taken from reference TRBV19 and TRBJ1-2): DGGITQSPKYLFRKEGQNVTLSCEQNLNHDAMYWYRQDPGQGLRLIYYSQIVNDFQKGDIAEGYSVSREKKESFPLTVTSAQKNPTAFYLCASSIVGFGQGSNGYTFGSGTRLTVV.

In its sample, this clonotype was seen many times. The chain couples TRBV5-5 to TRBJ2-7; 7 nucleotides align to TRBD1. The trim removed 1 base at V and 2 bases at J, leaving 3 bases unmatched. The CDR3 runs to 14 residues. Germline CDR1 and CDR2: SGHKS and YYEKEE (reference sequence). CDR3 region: CASSLTGVPYEQYF. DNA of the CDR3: TGTGCCAGCAGCTTGACAGGGGTTCCCTACGAGCAGTACTTC.

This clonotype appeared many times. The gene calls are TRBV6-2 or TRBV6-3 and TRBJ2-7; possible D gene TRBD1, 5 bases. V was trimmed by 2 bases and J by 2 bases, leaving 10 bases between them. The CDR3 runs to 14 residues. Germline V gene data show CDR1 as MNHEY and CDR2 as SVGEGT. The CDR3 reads CASSYTTATYEQYF. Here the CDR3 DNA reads TGTGCCAGCAGTTACACGACAGCAACCTACGAGCAGTACTTC.

The CDR3 protein is CASSRIADNEQFF. The CDR3 nucleotides read TGTGCCAGCAGCCGGATTGCCGACAATGAGCAGTTCTTC. The chain carries TRBV6-1 and TRBJ2-1; D gene ambiguous. The CDR3 runs to 13 residues. Trimming left V 6 bases short and J 5 bases short, with 11 bases between. Per germline, CDR1 MNHNS and CDR2 SASEGT.

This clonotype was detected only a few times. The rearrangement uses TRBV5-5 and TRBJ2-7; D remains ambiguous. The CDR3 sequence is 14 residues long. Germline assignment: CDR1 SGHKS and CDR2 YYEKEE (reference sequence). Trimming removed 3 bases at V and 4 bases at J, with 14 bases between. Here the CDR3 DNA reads TGTGCCAGCAGCTACCCCCTTTCGAGTTACGAGCAGTACTTC. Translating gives CASSYPLSSYEQYF.

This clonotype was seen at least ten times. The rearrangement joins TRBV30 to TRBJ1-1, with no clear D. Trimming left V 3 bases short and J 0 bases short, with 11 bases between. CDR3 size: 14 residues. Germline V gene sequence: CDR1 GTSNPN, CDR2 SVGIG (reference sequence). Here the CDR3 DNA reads TGTGCCTGGAGGGCCGGCCTTATGAACACTGAAGCTTTCTTT. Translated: CAWRAGLMNTEAFF.

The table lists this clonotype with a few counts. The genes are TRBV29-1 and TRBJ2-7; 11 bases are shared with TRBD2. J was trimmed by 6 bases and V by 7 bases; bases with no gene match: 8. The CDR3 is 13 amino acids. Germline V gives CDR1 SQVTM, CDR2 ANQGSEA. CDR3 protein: CSAIAGGSGEQYF. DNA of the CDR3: TGCAGCGCTATAGCGGGAGGGTCGGGCGAGCAGTACTTC.

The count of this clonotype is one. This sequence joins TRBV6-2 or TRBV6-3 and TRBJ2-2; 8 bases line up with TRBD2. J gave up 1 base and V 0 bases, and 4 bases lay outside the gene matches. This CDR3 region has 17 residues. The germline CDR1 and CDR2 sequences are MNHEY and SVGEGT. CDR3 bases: TGTGCCAGCAGTTACTCGAGGGGACTAGGGAACACCGGGGAGCTGTTTTTT. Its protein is CASSYSRGLGNTGELFF.

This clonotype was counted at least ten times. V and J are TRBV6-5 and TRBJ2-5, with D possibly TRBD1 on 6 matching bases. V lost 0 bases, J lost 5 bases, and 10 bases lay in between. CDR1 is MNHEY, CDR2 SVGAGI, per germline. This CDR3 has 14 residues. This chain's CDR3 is CASSYSNRVETQYF. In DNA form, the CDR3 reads TGTGCCAGCAGTTACTCAAACAGGGTTGAGACCCAGTACTTC.